This is a list of T cell receptor beta chains from one sample in a study of spatial heterogeneity in lung cancer. TCRdb redid the calling of the 5' RACE reads with MiXCR, one entry per CDR3 protein. The sample holds some 80,000 distinct CDR3 sequences, 8% seen once. The starting material was PBMCs, obtained at surgery. Source of these receptors: a male donor with early-stage non-small cell lung cancer. The CDR3 runs from the conserved cysteine through the conserved F or W. A D gene is named only where the DNA matches it firmly. The listing skips clone size in some rows; elsewhere it reads once, few, many or a size class.

j_call d_call v_call clone_size cdr3_nt cdr3_aa
TRBJ2-6 . TRBV10-3 many TGTGCCATCAGTGTGGGCTCTGGGGCCAACGTCCTGACTTTC CAISVGSGANVLTF
TRBJ2-1 TRBD2 TRBV6-5 few TGTGCCAGCAGTTACTCGCCAGCGGGGGCCTACAATGAGCAGTTCTTC CASSYSPAGAYNEQFF
TRBJ1-2 TRBD1 TRBV12-3/TRBV12-4 many TGTGCCAGCACCCCGGGGCGAGGGACAGGGGTACATACTAACTATGGCTACACCTTC CASTPGRGTGVHTNYGYTF
TRBJ2-1 . TRBV5-1 many TGCGCCAGCGCCGCCATAGGGCGGGGTATACAGCGCTCCTACAATGAGCAGTTCTTC CASAAIGRGIQRSYNEQFF
TRBJ2-7 TRBD2 TRBV12-3/TRBV12-4 many TGTGCCAGCAGTTTAAATATGGGGACTAGCGGGAGGGCCACCTACGAGCAGTACTTC CASSLNMGTSGRATYEQYF
TRBJ1-2 . TRBV28 many TGTGCCAGCAGTATCCAGGGGTTTGGCTACACCTTC CASSIQGFGYTF
TRBJ1-2 TRBD1 TRBV6-6 . TGTGCCAGCAGAACAACCGGGACAGGCGGGAACAGGGCGTTATATGGCTACACCTTC CASRTTGTGGNRALYGYTF
TRBJ1-6 TRBD1 TRBV10-3 few TGTGCCATCAGTGGGGACAGGGATTCACCCCTCCACTTT CAISGDRDSPLHF
TRBJ2-7 TRBD1 TRBV4-1 many TGCGCCAGCAGCCCCGGGGCAGGGGGCGCCTACGAGCAGTACTTC CASSPGAGGAYEQYF
TRBJ2-7 . TRBV4-2 many TGTGCCAGCAGCCAAGTGAACGGAAAAACCTACGAGCAGTACTTC CASSQVNGKTYEQYF
TRBJ1-5 . TRBV21-1 . TGTGCCAGCATCACCGGGACAGGGCGCGATTATAGCAATCAGCCCCAGCATTTT CASITGTGRDYSNQPQHF
TRBJ2-7 TRBD2 TRBV20-1 many TGCAGTGCTCCCCGAGCATCTAGCGGGACCTACGAGCAGTACTTC CSAPRASSGTYEQYF
TRBJ1-6 . TRBV3-1 once TGTGCCAGCAGCCAAGATTGGGGCAATAATTCACCCCTCCACTTT CASSQDWGNNSPLHF
TRBJ2-7 TRBD1 TRBV6-5 few TGTGCCAGCACCGGACAGGGGGAAGTTAAGCAGTACTTC CASTGQGEVKQYF
TRBJ2-3 TRBD2 TRBV5-6 . TGTGCCAGCAGCGTCGGGGGGAATACGCAGTATTTT CASSVGGNTQYF
TRBJ1-2 TRBD1 TRBV5-1 . TGCGCCAGCAGCCACCTCACAGGGGAAGTCGGCTACACCTTC CASSHLTGEVGYTF
TRBJ2-7 TRBD1 TRBV5-6 . TGTGCCAGCAGCGACGGGACAGCCGAGCAGTACTTC CASSDGTAEQYF
TRBJ1-1 TRBD1 TRBV27 . TGTGCCAGCAATAACAGGGGGCCCCCACCGAACACTGAAGCTTTCTTT CASNNRGPPPNTEAFF
TRBJ2-3 . TRBV6-2/TRBV6-3 few TGTGCCAGCAGTTACTTTGGGAAGAGCACAGATACGCAGTATTTT CASSYFGKSTDTQYF
TRBJ2-3 . TRBV4-1 . TGCGCCAGCAGCCAAGATCCGCCGGACTTGGAGGCAGATACGCAGTATTTT CASSQDPPDLEADTQYF
TRBJ2-2 . TRBV10-3 many TGTGCCATCAGTGAAAGACAGCCTAGCTTTAGACAGCGGGAGCTGTTTTTT CAISERQPSFRQRELFF
TRBJ2-5 . TRBV6-5 few TGTGCCAGCAGTTACGCGGTGTTTGGCGGACAAGAGACCCAGTACTTC CASSYAVFGGQETQYF
TRBJ2-2 . TRBV5-4 . TGTGCCGTAAATTTGGGACACAACACCGGGGAGCTGTTTTTT CAVNLGHNTGELFF
TRBJ1-5 TRBD1 TRBV19 . TGTGCCAGTATTCCGGACAGGTATAGCAATCAGCCCCAGCATTTT CASIPDRYSNQPQHF
TRBJ2-2 . TRBV5-1 many TGCGCCAGCAGCCCGGACCCCGTCCGGGACACCGGGGAGCTGTTTTTT CASSPDPVRDTGELFF
TRBJ2-1 . TRBV7-6 few TGTGCCAGCAGCCGCGGGACGACCGCCTACAATGAGCAGTTCTTC CASSRGTTAYNEQFF
TRBJ2-3 . TRBV20-1 few TGCAGTGCTAGACTGGCGGAACGTAGCACAGATACGCAGTATTTT CSARLAERSTDTQYF
TRBJ2-1 . TRBV5-1 few TGCGCCAGCAGCGGCTTAGCGGTAGAAGATGAGCAGTTCTTC CASSGLAVEDEQFF
TRBJ2-2 TRBD2 TRBV29-1 many TGCAGCGCCCGAGGTGGGCTAGCGGGCCCCACCGGGGAGCTGTTTTTT CSARGGLAGPTGELFF
TRBJ1-2 . TRBV3-1 . TGTGCCAGCAGCCAAGATTTCGGTGGCTACACCTTC CASSQDFGGYTF
TRBJ1-1 . TRBV16 . TGTGCCAGCACCGGACGGACGGCTCTTGAAGCTTTCTTT CASTGRTALEAFF
TRBJ2-3 TRBD2 TRBV20-1 many TGCAGAGTGGAAGCGGGAAAGGGGCCAGATACGCAGTATTTT CRVEAGKGPDTQYF
TRBJ2-2 . TRBV5-1 many TGCGCCAGCAGTCTTGAGGTTCCCGGGGAGCTGTTTTTT CASSLEVPGELFF
TRBJ2-5 . TRBV11-2 few TGTGCCAGCAGCTTAGGTCGGACGGGGGCCGCAGGGCCCTCGAGGACCCAGTACTTC CASSLGRTGAAGPSRTQYF
TRBJ2-1 TRBD2 TRBV6-2/TRBV6-3 . TGTGCCAGCAGTAAGGGACGCGGGAGGGTTTACAATGAGCAGTTCTTC CASSKGRGRVYNEQFF
TRBJ1-1 . TRBV12-3/TRBV12-4 . TGTGCCAGCAGCCGGGACTCGAGAATTGACACTGAAGCTTTCTTT CASSRDSRIDTEAFF
TRBJ1-1 TRBD1 TRBV7-2 many TGTGCCAGCAGCTTATATGATTGGGACAGCATGAACACTGAAGCTTTCTTT CASSLYDWDSMNTEAFF
TRBJ1-2 . TRBV7-2 many TGTGCCAGCAGCTTAAACCGGGACATGCCGAGCACCTTC CASSLNRDMPSTF
TRBJ1-5 . TRBV6-5 few TGTGCCAGCAGTCCGGGACATCCTAGATATAGCAATCAGCCCCAGCATTTT CASSPGHPRYSNQPQHF
TRBJ1-1 . TRBV12-3/TRBV12-4 few TGTGCCAGCAGTTTAGAGGGACTAAGACGGAGAAAAAGGAAAGCTTTCTTT CASSLEGLRRRKRKAFF
TRBJ2-3 . TRBV4-1 many TGCGCCAGCAGCTTCCAGGGTTTAGATACGCAGTATTTT CASSFQGLDTQYF